A single sample gave rise to the 16 T cell receptor beta chains below, sequenced in a study of T cell responses to AZD1222 COVID-19 vaccine. The data were produced by immunoSEQ multiplex PCR, yet TCRdb's version contains in-frame clones alone and is incomplete. The sample lists about 140,000 clones, roughly 92% occurring once. The sequencing here drew on peripheral blood, taken on day 0 of AZD1222 vaccination. These receptors were obtained from an adult in good health.

The V and J genes are TRBV28 and TRBJ2-1; D perhaps matches TRBD2 (5 bases). The V end was cut by 6 bases, the J end by 4 bases, with 19 bases between. The CDR3 runs to 16 residues. Germline V lookup: CDR1 MDHEN, CDR2 SYDVKM. The CDR3 sequence: CASSSIGDWTYNEQFF. In DNA, the CDR3 is TGTGCCAGCAGCTCAATAGGTGACTGGACTTACAATGAGCAGTTCTTC.

This clone was recorded at least ten times. The rearrangement uses TRBV6-5 and TRBJ1-6; D unresolved. Trimming removed 6 bases at V and 9 bases at J, with 15 bases between. The germline CDR1 and CDR2 sequences are MNHEY and SVGAGI. The CDR3 loop spans 14 amino acids. The CDR3 coding sequence is TGTGCCAGCAGGAACTCAGGTTTGCGTTCACCCCTCCACTTT. As protein: CASRNSGLRSPLHF.

The chain joins TRBV3-1 (or the pseudogene TRBV3-2) to TRBJ1-6; perhaps TRBD1 as D (6 bases). The germline CDR1 and CDR2 sequences are LGHDT and YNNKEL (reference sequence). V was cut by 1 base and J by 6 bases, with 10 bases left in between. This CDR3 spans 15 amino acids. The CDR3 DNA reads TGTGCCAGCAGCCAAGGTGCAGGGGCTAATTCACCCCTCCACTTT. Protein sequence: CASSQGAGANSPLHF.

This chain uses TRBV12-3 or TRBV12-4 with TRBJ1-2; 11 positions agree with TRBD1. The CDR3 consists of 13 residues. The V and J ends lost 9 bases and 4 bases, in that order; junction bases with no gene match: 4. CDR3 bases: TGTGCCAGTGGACAGGGGGCCGGCTATGGCTACACCTTC. The encoded protein is CASGQGAGYGYTF.

The chain joins TRBV18 to TRBJ1-2; D is possibly TRBD1 (6 bases). Trimming removed 6 bases from V and 2 bases from J, with 13 bases in between. The CDR3 is made up of 14 amino acids. CDR1 is KGHSH and CDR2 is LQKENI in the germline V gene. CDR3 DNA: TGTGCCAGCTCGCCAAACAGGGAAAACTATGGCTACACCTTC. Translation gives CASSPNRENYGYTF.

This clone appeared a single time. V usage is TRBV5-5 and J usage is TRBJ1-3; D perhaps matches TRBD1 (6 bases). The CDR3 length is 14 residues. The germline V and J ends were trimmed by 0 bases and 4 bases, with 8 bases remaining between them. Germline V gene data show CDR1 as SGHKS and CDR2 as YYEKEE (reference sequence). This CDR3 reads CASSLGGQGNTIYF. DNA of the CDR3: TGTGCCAGCAGCTTGGGTGGACAGGGAAACACCATATATTTT.

The V gene is TRBV5-1, the J gene TRBJ2-1; possible D gene TRBD1, 5 bases. The CDR3 covers 11 residues. V dropped 4 bases and J dropped 7 bases, with 6 bases sitting between them. In germline, CDR1 is SGHRS, CDR2 YFSETQ. CDR3: CASSTGNEQFF. The CDR3 DNA reads as TGCGCCAGCAGCACAGGTAATGAGCAGTTCTTC.

The chain joins TRBV11-3 to TRBJ1-1; no reliable D call. V was trimmed by 2 bases and J by 2 bases, leaving 6 bases between them. This CDR3 region has 13 residues. Germline V gene sequence: CDR1 SGHNT, CDR2 YENEEA. CDR3 protein: CASSLFGNTEAFF. The CDR3 DNA reads TGTGCCAGCAGCTTATTCGGAAACACTGAAGCTTTCTTT. Looking up the rest from reference TRBV11-3 and TRBJ1-1 gives the full variable domain: EAGVVQSPRYKIIEKKQPVAFWCNPISGHNTLYWYLQNLGQGPELLIRYENEEAVDDSQLPKDRFSAERLKGVDSTLKIQPAELGDSAVYLCASSLFGNTEAFFGQGTRLTVV.

This chain uses TRBV2 with TRBJ2-3; D remains ambiguous. Germline V lookup: CDR1 SNHLY, CDR2 FYNNEI. Deletions cut 4 bases from V and 0 bases from J, with 8 bases between. This CDR3 is 14 amino acids long. The CDR3 reads CASSAVTSTDTQYF. The CDR3 bases are TGTGCCAGCAGTGCAGTTACTAGCACAGATACGCAGTATTTT.

This chain links TRBV3-1 (or the pseudogene TRBV3-2) with TRBJ2-1, with 9 bases aligning to TRBD1. CDR3 length equals 15 residues. Germline V gene lookup returns CDR1 LGHDT and CDR2 YNNKEL (reference sequence). V gave up 4 bases and J gave up 7 bases; unmatched junction bases: 8. The CDR3 nucleotides are TGTGCCAGCAGCCTTTACAGGGGGCCCTTGAATGAGCAGTTCTTC. Its translation is CASSLYRGPLNEQFF.

The V gene is TRBV5-1, the J gene TRBJ2-2; D uncertain. The germline V gene encodes CDR1 SGHRS and CDR2 YFSETQ. Trimming pared 0 bases from V and 1 base from J, leaving 13 bases between. The CDR3 has 17 residues. CDR3 bases: TGCGCCAGCAGCTTGGTAGAAGGTACGGTGAACACCGGGGAGCTGTTTTTT. Translation: CASSLVEGTVNTGELFF.

This rearrangement joins TRBV7-8 to TRBJ2-7; the D gene is possibly TRBD2 (7 bases). The CDR3 length is 18 residues. In germline, CDR1 is SGHVS, CDR2 FQNEAQ. The V end lost 5 bases, the J end lost 2 bases, and 25 bases lay between the germline ends. The CDR3 DNA sequence: TGTGCCAGCAGCCGAAAAAGGGGGGAGGGAACGCCGACCTACGAGCAGTACTTC. Translation: CASSRKRGEGTPTYEQYF.

The chain has TRBV4-1 and TRBJ1-4; a possible D gene is TRBD1 (6 bases). The CDR3 consists of 15 residues. The germline V gene has CDR1 MGHRA and CDR2 YSYEKL. Trimming took off 4 bases at V and 5 bases at J, with 14 bases between the two ends. The CDR3 is CASSLHDRQNEKLFF. CDR3 DNA: TGCGCCAGCAGCCTCCATGACAGGCAAAATGAAAAACTGTTTTTT.

The chain links TRBV2 to TRBJ1-5; D perhaps matches TRBD1 (5 bases). In germline, CDR1 is SNHLY, CDR2 FYNNEI. V was pared by 5 bases and J by 0 bases, with 8 bases between. This CDR3 is 14 amino acids long. The CDR3 DNA is TGTGCCAGCAGTAGACAGAGTAGCAATCAGCCCCAGCATTTT. It is translated as CASSRQSSNQPQHF.

This clone appeared a single time. The genes are TRBV5-4 and TRBJ1-2; D unresolved. With 0 bases removed from V and 3 bases from J, the gap between germline ends came to 9 bases. CDR3 length: 14 amino acids. Germline V gives CDR1 SGHNT, CDR2 YYREEE (reference sequence). CDR3 sequence reads: CASSLERVYYGYTF. CDR3 DNA sequence: TGTGCCAGCAGCTTGGAGAGGGTCTACTATGGCTACACCTTC.

This rearrangement joins TRBV5-4 to TRBJ2-5; 8 bases line up with TRBD1. The CDR3 has 15 amino acids. Unmatched junction bases numbered 7, after V lost 4 bases and J lost 2 bases. Germline V CDR1 and CDR2: SGHNT, YYREEE (reference sequence). In nucleotides, the CDR3 is TGTGCCAGCAGCCTTCGACAGGGGTGGCAAGAGACCCAGTACTTC. Translating gives CASSLRQGWQETQYF.